Listed below are T cell receptor beta chains from one sample, sequenced in a study of cytomegalovirus exposure and HLA in healthy donors. Here immunoSEQ multiplex PCR was the method, and the copy in TCRdb shows in-frame clones only, minus some. The repertoire consists of about 160,000 clones, with around four fifths occurring once and the leading ten covering over 0.95%. Sequencing used PBMCs. The receptors come from a woman between 45 and 65 years old in good health and CMV-seronegative. Both conserved end residues are part of each CDR3. D genes are given only for firm matches. Part of the rows lack a size; the others show once, few, many or a class for expanded clones.

abundance	v_gene	j_gene	d_gene	CDR3nt	CDR3aa
once	TRBV28	TRBJ1-5	NA	TGTGCCAGCAGTTTTCAGGATCAGCCCCAGCATTTT	CASSFQDQPQHF
once	TRBV9	TRBJ1-6	NA	TGTGCCAGCAGCGATGGAGGGGCCCGAGCAGGTTCACCCCTCCACTTT	CASSDGGARAGSPLHF
once	TRBV7-3	TRBJ2-2	NA	TGTGCCAGCAGCTCTAGCAGTACCGGGGAGCTGTTTTTT	CASSSSSTGELFF
NA	TRBV19	TRBJ2-2	NA	TGTGCCAGTAGTATGGCCCCACAGGGAAGGTCCGGGGAGCTGTTTTTT	CASSMAPQGRSGELFF
NA	TRBV13	TRBJ2-1	NA	TGTGCCAGCAGCTTAGGCGGAGCAGGGTGGGACTTGAACTACAATGAGCAGTTCTTC	CASSLGGAGWDLNYNEQFF
NA	TRBV7-9	TRBJ2-7	TRBD1	TGTGCCAGCAGCCGAAGGGACAGGCTCTACGAGCAGTACTTC	CASSRRDRLYEQYF
NA	TRBV15	TRBJ2-7	NA	TGTGCCACCAGCAGAGATGCGAGGGCCAGCGTCTCTTACGAGCAGTACTTC	CATSRDARASVSYEQYF
NA	TRBV19	TRBJ2-2	NA	TGTGCCAGTGGGGTGACAGGTTTGAACACCGGGGAGCTGTTTTTT	CASGVTGLNTGELFF
NA	TRBV28	TRBJ1-2	NA	TGTGCCAGCAGGAAAGACAAGTGGGATGGCTACACCTTC	CASRKDKWDGYTF
few	TRBV28	TRBJ1-1	TRBD1	TGTGCCAGCAGCACCACCGGGACAGGGATTAATACTGAAGCTTTCTTT	CASSTTGTGINTEAFF
NA	TRBV7-2	TRBJ2-1	TRBD1	TGTGCCAGCAGCTGGACAGGGCTCAGCAATGAGCAGTTCTTC	CASSWTGLSNEQFF
NA	TRBV5-1	TRBJ1-2	TRBD1	TGCGCCAGCAGCTTGGGGGGACAGGAACAAGCTGGCTACACCTTC	CASSLGGQEQAGYTF
NA	TRBV28	TRBJ1-2	TRBD1	TGTGCCAGCTGGACAGGGCGAGCTAACTATGGCTACACCTTC	CASWTGRANYGYTF
once	TRBV28	TRBJ2-3	TRBD2	TGTGCCACCTCACGTTTGGCAGGGCCAAGCGGGAGGGGAGATACGCAGTATTTT	CATSRLAGPSGRGDTQYF
NA	TRBV28	TRBJ1-3	NA	TGTGCCAGCAGTTTTGCGGGGGCTAGGACTGGAAACACCATATATTTT	CASSFAGARTGNTIYF